This TCR beta chain was recovered during a study of T cells of healthy individuals. TCRdb ran MiXCR on the 5' RACE reads and lists one entry per CDR3 protein. The repertoire includes 90,000 to 100,000 distinct CDR3 sequences, around 17% of them detected once, and approximately 6% sits in the top ten. The CDR3 has 16 amino acids. V was shortened by 1 base and J by 2 bases, with 15 bases between the two germline ends. The V gene's germline CDR1 is SGHRS and CDR2 YFSETQ. This clonotype has ten or more counts. This receptor was obtained from a human donor in good health. The chain is built from TRBV5-1 and TRBJ1-1, with a possible D match to TRBD1 (6 bases). CDR3 region: CASSLYRTVTNTEAFF. Here the CDR3 DNA reads TGCGCCAGCAGCTTGTACCGGACAGTCACCAACACTGAAGCTTTCTTT. Filled out from reference TRBV5-1 and TRBJ1-1, the complete variable domain reads KAGVTQTPRYLIKTRGQQVTLSCSPISGHRSVSWYQQTPGQGLQFLFEYFSETQRNKGNFPGRFSGRQFSNSRSEMNVSTLELGDSALYLCASSLYRTVTNTEAFFGQGTRLTVV.